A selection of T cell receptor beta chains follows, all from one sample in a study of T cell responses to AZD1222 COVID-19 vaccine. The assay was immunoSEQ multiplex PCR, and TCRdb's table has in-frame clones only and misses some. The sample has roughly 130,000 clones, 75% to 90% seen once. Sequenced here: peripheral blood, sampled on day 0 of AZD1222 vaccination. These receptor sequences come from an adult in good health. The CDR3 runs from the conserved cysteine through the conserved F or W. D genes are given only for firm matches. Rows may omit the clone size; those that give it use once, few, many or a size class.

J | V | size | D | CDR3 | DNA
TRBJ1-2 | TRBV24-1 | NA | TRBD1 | CATSDAGTENYGYTF | TGTGCCACCAGTGATGCCGGGACAGAGAACTATGGCTACACCTTC
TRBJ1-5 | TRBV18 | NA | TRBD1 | CASLKTGGRGQPQHF | TGTGCCAGCCTTAAAACAGGGGGGCGTGGGCAGCCCCAGCATTTT
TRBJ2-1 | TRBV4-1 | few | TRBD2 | CASSQVSGGHDNEQFF | TGCGCCAGCAGCCAAGTTAGCGGGGGACACGATAATGAGCAGTTCTTC
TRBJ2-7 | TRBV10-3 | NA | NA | CAIGGPRDEQYF | TGTGCCATCGGCGGACCGAGGGACGAGCAGTACTTC
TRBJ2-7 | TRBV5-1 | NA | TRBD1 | CASSYFTGANSYEQYF | TGCGCCAGCAGCTATTTTACAGGGGCGAACTCCTACGAGCAGTACTTC
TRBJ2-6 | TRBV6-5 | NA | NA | CASSGGPSGANVLTF | TGTGCCAGCAGCGGCGGTCCCTCTGGGGCCAACGTCCTGACTTTC
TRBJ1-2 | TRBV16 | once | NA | CASSQSVVGYGYTF | TGTGCCAGCAGCCAGTCGGTGGTTGGCTATGGCTACACCTTC
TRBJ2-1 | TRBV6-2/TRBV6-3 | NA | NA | CASSFGSYNEQFF | TGTGCCAGCAGTTTCGGCTCCTACAATGAGCAGTTCTTC
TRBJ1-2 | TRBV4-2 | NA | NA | CASSQVGQPGGGYTF | TGTGCCAGCAGCCAAGTTGGACAGCCGGGGGGTGGCTACACCTTC
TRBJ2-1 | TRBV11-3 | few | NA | CASSLRGTVNEQFF | TGTGCCAGCAGCTTACGGGGAACGGTCAATGAGCAGTTCTTC
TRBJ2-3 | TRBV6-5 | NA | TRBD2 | CASSLSGSMTDTQYF | TGTGCCAGCAGTCTTAGCGGGAGTATGACAGATACGCAGTATTTT
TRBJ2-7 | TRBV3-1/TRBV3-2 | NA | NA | CASSQDGVPVGRQYF | TGTGCCAGCAGCCAAGACGGAGTGCCAGTCGGGCGGCAGTACTTC
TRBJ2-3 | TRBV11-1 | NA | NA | CASGAGGSTDTQYF | TGTGCCAGCGGAGCAGGGGGGAGCACAGATACGCAGTATTTT
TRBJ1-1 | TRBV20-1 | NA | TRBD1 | CSASEGAWNTEAFF | TGCAGTGCTAGTGAGGGGGCGTGGAACACTGAAGCTTTCTTT
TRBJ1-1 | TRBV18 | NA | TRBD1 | CASSPRGGQGHTEAFF | TGTGCCAGCTCACCACGGGGTGGACAGGGTCACACTGAAGCTTTCTTT
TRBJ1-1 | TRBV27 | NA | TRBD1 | CASSLRDRGEAFF | TGTGCCAGCAGTCTAAGGGACAGGGGTGAAGCTTTCTTT
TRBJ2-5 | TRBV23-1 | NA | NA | CPSSPPGLGETQYF | TGCCCCAGCAGTCCGCCGGGTTTGGGGGAGACCCAGTACTTC
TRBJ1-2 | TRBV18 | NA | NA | CASSPIDRQGATFF | TGTGCCAGCTCACCAATCGACAGGCAGGGCGCCACTTTCTTC
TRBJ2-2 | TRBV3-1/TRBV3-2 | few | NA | CASSHMSQGGSTGELFF | TGTGCCAGCAGCCATATGAGCCAGGGAGGTAGCACCGGGGAGCTGTTTTTT
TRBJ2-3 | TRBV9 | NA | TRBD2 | CASSLFSGTSAADTQYF | TGTGCCAGCAGCCTTTTTTCCGGGACTAGCGCAGCAGATACGCAGTATTTT
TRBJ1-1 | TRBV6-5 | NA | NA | CASSRVEAFF | TGTGCCAGCTCCAGGGTTGAAGCTTTCTTT
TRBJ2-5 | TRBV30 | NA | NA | CAWSPLVVGGQETQYF | TGTGCCTGGAGTCCGTTAGTCGTCGGGGGACAAGAGACCCAGTACTTC
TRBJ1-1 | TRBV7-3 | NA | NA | CASSLLSQGTEAFF | TGTGCCAGCAGCTTACTAAGCCAGGGAACTGAAGCTTTCTTT
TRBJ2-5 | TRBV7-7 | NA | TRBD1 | CASSLQGAGQETQYF | TGTGCTAGCAGCTTACAGGGGGCAGGCCAAGAGACCCAGTACTTC
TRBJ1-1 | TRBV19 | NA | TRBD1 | CASSRQGKVTEAFF | TGTGCCAGTAGCAGACAGGGAAAGGTGACTGAAGCTTTCTTT
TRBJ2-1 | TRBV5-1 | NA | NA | CASSLAGVRETGYNEQFF | TGCGCCAGCAGCTTGGCAGGGGTTAGGGAGACGGGCTACAATGAGCAGTTCTTC
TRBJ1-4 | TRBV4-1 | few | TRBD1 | CASSQVGMGQTNEKLFF | TGCGCCAGCAGCCAGGTGGGGATGGGACAGACTAATGAAAAACTGTTTTTT
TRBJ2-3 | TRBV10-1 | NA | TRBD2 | CASSELAGGPADTQYF | TGCGCCAGCAGTGAGCTAGCGGGGGGGCCGGCAGATACGCAGTATTTT
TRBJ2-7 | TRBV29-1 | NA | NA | CSVFGGQYASNEQYF | TGCAGCGTTTTCGGGGGCCAATACGCGTCCAACGAGCAGTACTTC
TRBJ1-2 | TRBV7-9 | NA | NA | CASSYGIVLNYGYTF | TGTGCCAGCAGCTATGGAATCGTTCTTAACTATGGCTACACCTTC
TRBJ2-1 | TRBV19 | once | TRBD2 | CASSIAGGFNNEQFF | TGTGCCAGTAGTATAGCGGGAGGTTTCAACAATGAGCAGTTCTTC
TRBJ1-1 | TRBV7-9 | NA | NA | CASSLTEQALPNTEAFF | TGTGCCAGCAGCTTAACAGAACAGGCCCTGCCGAACACTGAAGCTTTCTTT
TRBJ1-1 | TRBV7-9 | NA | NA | CASSLGFIIWGIYTEAFF | TGTGCCAGCAGCTTAGGATTTATAATCTGGGGGATTTACACTGAAGCTTTCTTT
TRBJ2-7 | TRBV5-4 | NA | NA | CASSATGFGGEQYF | TGTGCCAGCAGCGCAACCGGGTTCGGGGGCGAGCAGTACTTC
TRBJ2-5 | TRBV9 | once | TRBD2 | CASSPGALAGRETQYF | TGTGCCAGCAGCCCAGGGGCACTAGCGGGAAGAGAGACCCAGTACTTC
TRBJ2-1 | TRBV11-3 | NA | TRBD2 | CASSLEVWGTSIDEQFF | TGTGCCAGCAGCTTAGAGGTCTGGGGGACTAGCATAGATGAGCAGTTCTTC
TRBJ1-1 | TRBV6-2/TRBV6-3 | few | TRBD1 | CASSPGTGSTEAFF | TGTGCCAGCAGTCCCGGGACAGGGTCCACTGAAGCTTTCTTT
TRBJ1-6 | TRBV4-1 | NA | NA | CASSRITRGAGNSPLHF | TGCGCCAGCAGCCGGATTACGCGGGGGGCAGGCAATTCACCCCTCCACTTT
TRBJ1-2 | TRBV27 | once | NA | CASSLDRRNYGYTF | TGTGCCAGCAGTTTAGACAGGAGAAACTATGGCTACACCTTC
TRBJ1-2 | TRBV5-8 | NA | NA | CASSSQQGSYGYTF | TGTGCCAGCAGCTCACAACAGGGATCCTATGGCTACACCTTC
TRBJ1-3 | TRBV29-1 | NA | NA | CSVDVGNTIYF | TGCAGCGTTGATGTTGGAAACACCATATATTTT
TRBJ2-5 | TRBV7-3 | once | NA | CASSFGRLETQYF | TGTGCCAGCAGCTTTGGCAGGTTGGAGACCCAGTACTTC
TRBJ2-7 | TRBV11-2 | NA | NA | CASTKGEGAYEQYF | TGTGCCAGCACGAAGGGGGAGGGGGCCTACGAGCAGTACTTC
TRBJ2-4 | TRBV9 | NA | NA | CASAGPAKNIQYF | TGTGCCAGCGCCGGGCCAGCCAAAAACATTCAGTACTTC
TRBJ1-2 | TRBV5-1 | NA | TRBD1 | CASSLDRVRGYTF | TGCGCCAGCAGCCTGGACAGGGTGAGGGGCTACACCTTC
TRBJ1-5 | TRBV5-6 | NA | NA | CASSQWTNSPSNQPQHF | TGTGCCAGCAGCCAATGGACGAATAGTCCTAGCAATCAGCCCCAGCATTTT
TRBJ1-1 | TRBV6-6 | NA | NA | CASSYSRGATEAFF | TGTGCCAGCAGTTACTCGAGAGGGGCCACTGAAGCTTTCTTT